Listed below are T cell receptor beta chains from one sample, sequenced in a study of cytomegalovirus exposure and HLA in healthy donors. Profiling relied on immunoSEQ multiplex PCR, and the TCRdb table lists in-frame clones only, not all of them. Among 90,000 to 150,000 clones, over 8.5% were seen once, and the ten largest hold approximately 6.4%. Sequenced: PBMCs. The receptors derive from a woman aged 40 to 55 in good health and CMV-seropositive. Each CDR3 is given with its conserved first and last residue. A D gene is named only where the DNA matches it firmly. A clone size is listed for some rows: how often the clone was seen (once, few, many), or a class if it is expanded.

cdr3_aa: CASSFELAGSYNEQFF
cdr3_nt: TGTGCCAGCAGTTTCGAACTAGCGGGGTCCTACAATGAGCAGTTCTTC
v_call: TRBV27
j_call: TRBJ2-1
d_call: TRBD2
clone_size: NA

cdr3_aa: CASSLFQAPNTEAFF
cdr3_nt: TGCGCCAGCAGCTTGTTTCAGGCGCCGAACACTGAAGCTTTCTTT
v_call: TRBV5-1
j_call: TRBJ1-1
d_call: NA
clone_size: few

cdr3_aa: CASSLNSGQGSDYGYTF
cdr3_nt: TGTGCCAGCAGCTTGAATAGTGGACAGGGATCTGACTATGGCTACACCTTC
v_call: TRBV5-5
j_call: TRBJ1-2
d_call: TRBD1
clone_size: few

cdr3_aa: CASSLSRDRVAYGYTF
cdr3_nt: TGTGCCAGCAGTTTGTCCCGGGACAGAGTGGCCTATGGCTACACCTTC
v_call: TRBV6-6
j_call: TRBJ1-2
d_call: TRBD1
clone_size: NA

cdr3_aa: CAWSVRAGAGGYTF
cdr3_nt: TGTGCCTGGAGTGTTCGGGCAGGGGCCGGTGGCTACACCTTC
v_call: TRBV30
j_call: TRBJ1-2
d_call: NA
clone_size: few

cdr3_aa: CASSLSSRISYNEQFF
cdr3_nt: TGTGCCAGCAGTTTATCTTCCAGAATCTCCTACAATGAGCAGTTCTTC
v_call: TRBV27
j_call: TRBJ2-1
d_call: NA
clone_size: once

cdr3_aa: CASSREQGAGTEAFF
cdr3_nt: TGTGCCAGCAGCCGGGAACAGGGGGCTGGCACTGAAGCTTTCTTT
v_call: TRBV7-3
j_call: TRBJ1-1
d_call: TRBD1
clone_size: few

cdr3_aa: CASSPSLAGQVNTQYF
cdr3_nt: TGCGCCAGCAGCCCGTCGCTAGCGGGCCAAGTGAATACGCAGTATTTT
v_call: TRBV5-1
j_call: TRBJ2-3
d_call: TRBD2
clone_size: few

cdr3_aa: CASSHLQLGNTEAFF
cdr3_nt: TGCGCCAGCAGCCACTTACAGTTAGGGAACACTGAAGCTTTCTTT
v_call: TRBV4-1
j_call: TRBJ1-1
d_call: NA
clone_size: NA

cdr3_aa: CASSLATGSGETQYF
cdr3_nt: TGTGCCAGCAGCTTAGCGACAGGGTCCGGAGAGACCCAGTACTTC
v_call: TRBV7-8
j_call: TRBJ2-5
d_call: TRBD1
clone_size: NA

cdr3_aa: CASSPIGTGFTDTQYF
cdr3_nt: TGCGCCAGCAGCCCAATCGGGACAGGGTTTACAGATACGCAGTATTTT
v_call: TRBV5-1
j_call: TRBJ2-3
d_call: TRBD1
clone_size: few

cdr3_aa: CASTGRFTGELFF
cdr3_nt: TGTGCCAGCACTGGGAGGTTCACCGGGGAGCTGTTTTTT
v_call: TRBV28
j_call: TRBJ2-2
d_call: NA
clone_size: few

cdr3_aa: CASSIDYGKGYSNQPQHF
cdr3_nt: TGTGCCAGTAGTATAGATTACGGAAAGGGGTATAGCAATCAGCCCCAGCATTTT
v_call: TRBV19
j_call: TRBJ1-5
d_call: NA
clone_size: NA

cdr3_aa: CASSSRDRVRTEAFF
cdr3_nt: TGTGCCAGCAGCAGCCGGGACAGGGTAAGGACTGAAGCTTTCTTT
v_call: TRBV7-9
j_call: TRBJ1-1
d_call: TRBD1
clone_size: few

cdr3_aa: CASSPSGGVTDTQYF
cdr3_nt: TGTGCCAGCAGCCCTAGCGGGGGGGTCACAGATACGCAGTATTTT
v_call: TRBV13
j_call: TRBJ2-3
d_call: TRBD2
clone_size: NA

cdr3_aa: CASTSTGDHTEAFF
cdr3_nt: TGTGCCAGTACCTCGACAGGGGACCACACTGAAGCTTTCTTT
v_call: TRBV19
j_call: TRBJ1-1
d_call: TRBD1
clone_size: NA

cdr3_aa: CASSISGGSPLHF
cdr3_nt: TGTGCCAGTAGTATCAGTGGTGGCTCACCCCTCCACTTT
v_call: TRBV19
j_call: TRBJ1-6
d_call: NA
clone_size: few

cdr3_aa: CALGGNYGYTF
cdr3_nt: TGTGCACTTGGGGGGAACTATGGCTACACCTTC
v_call: TRBV7-9
j_call: TRBJ1-2
d_call: NA
clone_size: few

cdr3_aa: CAISETRVAASTEAFF
cdr3_nt: TGTGCCATCAGTGAGACCCGGGTAGCGGCATCCACTGAAGCTTTCTTT
v_call: TRBV10-3
j_call: TRBJ1-1
d_call: NA
clone_size: NA

cdr3_aa: CASSRPLAAEQYF
cdr3_nt: TGTGCCAGCAGCCGACCCCTAGCGGCCGAGCAGTACTTC
v_call: TRBV27
j_call: TRBJ2-7
d_call: TRBD2
clone_size: few

cdr3_aa: CATSETGKLGEQFF
cdr3_nt: TGTGCCACCAGCGAGACAGGGAAGCTCGGTGAGCAGTTCTTC
v_call: TRBV15
j_call: TRBJ2-1
d_call: TRBD1
clone_size: few

cdr3_aa: CASSPPSGTDTQYF
cdr3_nt: TGTGCCAGCTCACCACCTAGCGGCACAGATACGCAGTATTTT
v_call: TRBV18
j_call: TRBJ2-3
d_call: NA
clone_size: NA

cdr3_aa: CASSLAGQLTYEQYF
cdr3_nt: TGCGCCAGCAGCTTGGCGGGACAGCTAACCTACGAGCAGTACTTC
v_call: TRBV5-1
j_call: TRBJ2-7
d_call: TRBD1
clone_size: NA

cdr3_aa: CASKTGGSGYGQPQHF
cdr3_nt: TGTGCCAGCAAGACAGGGGGTTCCGGGTATGGTCAGCCCCAGCATTTT
v_call: TRBV28
j_call: TRBJ1-5
d_call: TRBD1
clone_size: NA

cdr3_aa: CASSYDTNQPQHF
cdr3_nt: TGTGCCAGCAGTTACGACACCAATCAGCCCCAGCATTTT
v_call: TRBV6-5
j_call: TRBJ1-5
d_call: NA
clone_size: NA

cdr3_aa: CASSDRNEKLFF
cdr3_nt: TGTGCCAGCAGTGACCGGAATGAAAAACTGTTTTTT
v_call: TRBV2
j_call: TRBJ1-4
d_call: NA
clone_size: few

cdr3_aa: CASSRRDEQFF
cdr3_nt: TGTGCCAGCAGCCGGAGGGATGAGCAGTTCTTC
v_call: TRBV2
j_call: TRBJ2-1
d_call: NA
clone_size: NA